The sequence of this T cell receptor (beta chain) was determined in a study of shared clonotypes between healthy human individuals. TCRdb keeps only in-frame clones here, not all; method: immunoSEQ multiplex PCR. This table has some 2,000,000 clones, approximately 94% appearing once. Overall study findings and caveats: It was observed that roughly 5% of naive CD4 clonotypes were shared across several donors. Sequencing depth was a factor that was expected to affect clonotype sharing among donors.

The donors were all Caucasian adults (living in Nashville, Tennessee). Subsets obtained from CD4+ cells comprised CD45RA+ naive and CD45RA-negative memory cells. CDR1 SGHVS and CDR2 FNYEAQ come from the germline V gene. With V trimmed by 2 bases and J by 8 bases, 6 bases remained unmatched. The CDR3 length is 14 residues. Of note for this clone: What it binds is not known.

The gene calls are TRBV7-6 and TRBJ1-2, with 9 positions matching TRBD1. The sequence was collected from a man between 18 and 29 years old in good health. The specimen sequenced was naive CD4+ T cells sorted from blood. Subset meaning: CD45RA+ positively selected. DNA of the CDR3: TGTGCCAGCAGCTTAATGGGGGACAGGGACGGCTACACCTTC. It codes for CASSLMGDRDGYTF.